Sequencing of this T cell receptor (beta chain) was carried out in a study of shared clonotypes between healthy human individuals. Sequencing used immunoSEQ multiplex PCR; TCRdb keeps in-frame clones, though not all of them. The sample lists about 2 million clones, 85% to 95% occurring once. Germline CDR1 MNHEY, CDR2 SVGAGI. This CDR3 spans 16 amino acids. Trimming cost V 0 bases and J 4 bases; bases outside gene matches: 5. V gene TRBV6-5 combines with J gene TRBJ2-1, with TRBD2 matching 8 bases. This TCR was recovered from a man aged 18-30 years in good health. Sequenced material: naive CD4+ T cells sorted from blood. Subset indicated: CD45RA+ positively selected. The CDR3 is CASSYSGAGVYNEQFF. In DNA form, the CDR3 reads TGTGCCAGCAGTTACTCAGGAGCGGGGGTTTACAATGAGCAGTTCTTC.